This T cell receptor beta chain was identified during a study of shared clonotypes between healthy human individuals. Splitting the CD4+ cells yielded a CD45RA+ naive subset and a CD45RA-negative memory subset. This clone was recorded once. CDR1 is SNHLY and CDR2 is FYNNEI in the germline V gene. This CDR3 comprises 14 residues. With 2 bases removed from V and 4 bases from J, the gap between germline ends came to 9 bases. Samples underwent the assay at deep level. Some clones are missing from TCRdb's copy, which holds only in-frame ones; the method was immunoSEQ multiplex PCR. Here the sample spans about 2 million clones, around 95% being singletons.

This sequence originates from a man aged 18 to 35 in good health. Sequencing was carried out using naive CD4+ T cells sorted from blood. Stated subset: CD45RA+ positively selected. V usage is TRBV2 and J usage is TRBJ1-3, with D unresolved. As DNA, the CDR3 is TGTGCCAGCAGTGAATTGGTACAGGGAAACACCATATATTTT. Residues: CASSELVQGNTIYF.